The entry that follows covers one T cell receptor (beta chain) sequence. This sample was taken from a study of lymphopenia after photon versus proton radiotherapy. Data came from immunoSEQ multiplex PCR; TCRdb stores just in-frame clones and leaves some out. The sample has more than 80,000 clones, 80% to 90% seen once. Germline V gene sequence: CDR1 MNHNS, CDR2 SASEGT. V dropped 5 bases and J dropped 2 bases, with 15 bases sitting between them. This CDR3 region has 15 residues. The input for sequencing was peripheral blood, taken from a patient treated with proton-based radiotherapy. This chain links TRBV6-1 with TRBJ1-1; tentatively, D is TRBD1 (5 bases). The TCR sequence derives from a man between 60 and 70 years old with pancreatic cancer. CDR3 sequence reads: CASSLIRVGNTEAFF. The CDR3 DNA reads as TGTGCCAGCAGTTTGATCAGGGTCGGTAACACTGAAGCTTTCTTT.